The rows below give T cell receptor beta chains drawn from one sample of a study of T-cell memory formation after mild COVID-19. From the 5' RACE reads, TCRdb called clonotypes with MiXCR, one entry per CDR3 protein. The data hold under 85,000 distinct CDR3 sequences, with approximately 13% observed a single time. Material: PBMCs or a T cell subset sorted from them (not recorded which). The receptors were gathered from an adult woman who had mild COVID-19 (a few samples of this study predate the infection). Cell type and time point are not known. Each CDR3 is given with its conserved first and last residue. A D gene is named only where the DNA matches it firmly. Clone size appears in some rows only: once, few, many, or a class for an expanded clone.

J gene,clone size,D gene,V gene,CDR3 DNA,CDR3 protein
TRBJ2-5,.,TRBD2,TRBV7-9,TGTGCCAGCAGCTTAACCCCGGTTGGACTAGCCCCGCAAGGGACCCAGTACTTC,CASSLTPVGLAPQGTQYF
TRBJ1-1,few,.,TRBV5-1,TGCGCCAGCAGCTTGGTAGGAGATCTCAACACTGAAGCTTTCTTT,CASSLVGDLNTEAFF
TRBJ2-1,.,.,TRBV27,TGTGCCAGCAGTCTATGGGGAAGCTACAATGAGCAGTTCTTC,CASSLWGSYNEQFF
TRBJ1-2,.,.,TRBV12-3/TRBV12-4,TGTGCCAGCAGTTTATGGGGGAGCTATGGCTACACCTTC,CASSLWGSYGYTF
TRBJ2-1,few,.,TRBV18,TGTGCCAGCTCACCATGGGGAGGCAGATACAATGAGCAGTTCTTC,CASSPWGGRYNEQFF
TRBJ1-2,few,TRBD1,TRBV6-6,TGTGCCAGCAGTTACCCAGGACAGGGGTGGGACTATGGCTACACCTTC,CASSYPGQGWDYGYTF
TRBJ2-1,many,TRBD1,TRBV27,TGTGCCAGCAGTCTGCATCGACAGGGAGCTTACAATGAGCAGTTCTTC,CASSLHRQGAYNEQFF
TRBJ2-7,few,TRBD2,TRBV5-1,TGCGCCAGCAGCTCACCCGGGACTAACTCCTACGAGCAGTACTTC,CASSSPGTNSYEQYF
TRBJ2-7,few,.,TRBV27,TGTGCCAGCAGTTTCGGCACATCCTACGAGCAGTACTTC,CASSFGTSYEQYF
TRBJ2-7,.,TRBD1,TRBV20-1,TGCAGTGCTAGAGGGGGGCCCACAGGGGGCGAGCAGTACTTC,CSARGGPTGGEQYF
TRBJ1-5,.,.,TRBV6-2/TRBV6-3,TGTGCCAGCGGACAACTCAATAGCAATCAGCCCCAGCATTTT,CASGQLNSNQPQHF
TRBJ2-7,.,TRBD2,TRBV20-1,TGCAGTGCAGCTCCAGCGGGAGGGCAGTACGAGCAGTACTTC,CSAAPAGGQYEQYF
TRBJ2-7,few,.,TRBV7-2,TGTGCCAGCAGCTTTGGTGTCGCCTCCTACGAGCAGTACTTC,CASSFGVASYEQYF
TRBJ1-2,.,TRBD1,TRBV5-1,TGCGCCAGCAGCTTGGAGGGGACAGGGGAAACCCCCTATGGCTACACCTTC,CASSLEGTGETPYGYTF
TRBJ2-3,many,.,TRBV20-1,TGCAGTGCTAAGTGGGGGGCCACAGATACGCAGTATTTT,CSAKWGATDTQYF
TRBJ2-7,few,TRBD2,TRBV4-3,TGCGCCAGCAGCCAAGACGCTAGCGGGAGGTACGAGCAGTACTTC,CASSQDASGRYEQYF
TRBJ2-3,.,.,TRBV6-2/TRBV6-3,TGTGCCAGCAGTTACGCCAGCGGGTTAACAGATACGCAGTATTTT,CASSYASGLTDTQYF
TRBJ1-1,.,TRBD1,TRBV15,TGTGCCACCAGCAAAGGGACAGCAAAAATGAACACTGAAGCTTTCTTT,CATSKGTAKMNTEAFF
TRBJ2-3,.,TRBD2,TRBV7-2,TGTGCCAGCAGCTTAGCACTAGCGGGAGGGCCGAGCACAGATACGCAGTATTTT,CASSLALAGGPSTDTQYF
TRBJ2-5,.,TRBD2,TRBV5-1,TGCGCCAGCAGCCTGGGACTAGCGGGAGCGGTCCTAGAGACCCAGTACTTC,CASSLGLAGAVLETQYF
TRBJ2-7,.,.,TRBV6-2/TRBV6-3,TGTGCCAGCAGTTACGGACGGCCCTACGAGCAGTACTTC,CASSYGRPYEQYF
TRBJ2-5,few,TRBD2,TRBV2,TGTGCCAGCAGTCCCGGAAGAGGCGGGGGTCAAGAGACCCAGTACTTC,CASSPGRGGGQETQYF
TRBJ2-5,.,.,TRBV3-1,TGTGCCAGCAGCCAACCTCCCTTAGCGAGGAAGACCCAGTACTTC,CASSQPPLARKTQYF
TRBJ2-2,few,.,TRBV24-1,TGTGCCACCGGGGAGGCAGCGAACACCGGGGAGCTGTTTTTT,CATGEAANTGELFF
TRBJ2-1,few,.,TRBV20-1,TGCAGTGCTCGAGCGGGGGCCACAGGGGATGAGCAGTTCTTC,CSARAGATGDEQFF
TRBJ2-1,.,TRBD1,TRBV6-4,TGTGCCAGCAGTGAGACAGGGCACAATGAGCAGTTCTTC,CASSETGHNEQFF
TRBJ2-1,few,TRBD2,TRBV7-8,TGTGCCAGCAGCTCGCGACTAGCGGGAGTTGCGGATGAGCAGTTCTTC,CASSSRLAGVADEQFF
TRBJ2-7,few,.,TRBV28,TGTGCCAGCAGCGATACTTGGCCCACAGAGTACGAGCAGTACTTC,CASSDTWPTEYEQYF
TRBJ2-7,few,.,TRBV4-3,TGCGCCAGCAGCCAAGCAACGTCACCCCCGGCCTACGAGCAGTACTTC,CASSQATSPPAYEQYF
TRBJ2-5,.,TRBD2,TRBV29-1,TGCAGCGGACTAGCGGGAGTTACTAAGAGAACCCAGTACTTC,CSGLAGVTKRTQYF
TRBJ2-1,.,TRBD1,TRBV29-1,TGCAGCGGGACAGGGGCCAATGAGCAGTTCTTC,CSGTGANEQFF
TRBJ2-7,few,.,TRBV5-5,TGTGCCAGCAGCTTTTTACAGGGCACCTACGAGCAGTACTTC,CASSFLQGTYEQYF
TRBJ2-3,few,TRBD2,TRBV4-1,TGCGCCAGCAGCCAAGATGTAATCTTAACTAGCGGACCTAGCACAGATACGCAGTATTTT,CASSQDVILTSGPSTDTQYF
TRBJ2-1,few,TRBD1,TRBV27,TGTGCCAGCACCTTCGGGACAGACGAATACAATGAGCAGTTCTTC,CASTFGTDEYNEQFF
TRBJ2-5,few,TRBD1,TRBV7-6,TGTGCCAGCAGCGACCGGGACAGAAGTCCACATCGAAGGCGGGAGACCCAGTACTTC,CASSDRDRSPHRRRETQYF
TRBJ1-1,few,.,TRBV4-1,TGCGCCAGCAGCCAAGGACACTCTAACACTGAAGCTTTCTTT,CASSQGHSNTEAFF
TRBJ1-3,.,.,TRBV7-9,TGTGCCAGCACAGACGGGTCCTCTGGAAACACCATATATTTT,CASTDGSSGNTIYF
TRBJ2-3,.,TRBD2,TRBV7-2,TGTGCCAGCAGCTCCTTGGGGTGGGAGACGTTAGCGGGGAGAGATACGCAGTATTTT,CASSSLGWETLAGRDTQYF
TRBJ2-7,few,TRBD1,TRBV7-9,TGTGCCAGCAGCAGCAGTAAGGACAGGGTGCCCCCTGGATACGAGCAGTACTTC,CASSSSKDRVPPGYEQYF
TRBJ2-5,.,.,TRBV6-2/TRBV6-3,TGTGCCACCGATATCGATTCAGAGACCCAGTACTTC,CATDIDSETQYF
TRBJ2-3,few,TRBD2,TRBV5-5,TGTGCCAGCAGCTTGAGGCCCCTCTTCAGCGGGAGTCCAGATACGCAGTATTTT,CASSLRPLFSGSPDTQYF
TRBJ2-7,few,TRBD2,TRBV7-8,TGTGCCAGCAGCGGAACTGGGACTAGCGGGAGCCTCTCCTACGAGCAGTACTTC,CASSGTGTSGSLSYEQYF
TRBJ2-3,few,.,TRBV28,TGTGCCAGCAGTTTTGGGACCACGGCTACAGATACGCAGTATTTT,CASSFGTTATDTQYF
TRBJ1-2,.,TRBD1,TRBV9,TGTGCCAGCAGCCTAAAGACAGGGAATGGCTACACCTTC,CASSLKTGNGYTF
TRBJ2-7,few,TRBD2,TRBV4-3,TGCGCCAGCAGCCAAGAGAGCGGGAGAACTTACGAGCAGTACTTC,CASSQESGRTYEQYF
TRBJ2-4,.,.,TRBV6-5,TGTGCCAGCAGTGACGGGGTGGGCATTCAGTACTTC,CASSDGVGIQYF
TRBJ2-6,.,.,TRBV13,TGTGCCAGCAGCAACCAGGGGGGACCCGGGACAGACCACTTCATCAACTCTGGGGCCAACGTCCTGACTTTC,CASSNQGGPGTDHFINSGANVLTF
TRBJ2-5,.,.,TRBV12-3/TRBV12-4,TGTGCCAGCACCGAGTCTGGAGGGAGAGAGACCCAGTACTTC,CASTESGGRETQYF
TRBJ1-1,.,.,TRBV29-1,TGCAGCGTTGAAGATCCATCCCTGTGGACTGAAGCTTTCTTT,CSVEDPSLWTEAFF
TRBJ2-1,few,.,TRBV5-1,TGCGCCAGCAGCTGGGAGTTTGGTGAGCAGTTCTTC,CASSWEFGEQFF
TRBJ2-3,.,.,TRBV6-5,TGTGCCAGCAGTTACTCGGCGGGACACACAGATACGCAGTATTTT,CASSYSAGHTDTQYF
TRBJ1-1,many,.,TRBV7-9,TGTGCCAGCAGCTTAGGGGGCAGCACTGAAGCTTTCTTT,CASSLGGSTEAFF
TRBJ2-3,many,TRBD1,TRBV6-4,TGTGCCAGCAGTGACTCGATTCCGGGACAGGGGTCAGATACGCAGTATTTT,CASSDSIPGQGSDTQYF
TRBJ2-1,.,.,TRBV5-1,TGCGCCAGCAGACTGGAGGCCGGGGAGCAGTTCTTC,CASRLEAGEQFF
TRBJ2-1,.,.,TRBV30,TGTGCCTGGACGGAGGGAGGCTACAATGAGCAGTTCTTC,CAWTEGGYNEQFF
TRBJ1-2,.,TRBD1,TRBV12-3/TRBV12-4,TGTGCCAGCAGTCTTGACAGGGGATTGGGGCACTATGGCTACACCTTC,CASSLDRGLGHYGYTF
TRBJ2-7,.,.,TRBV20-1,TGCAGTGCTATGGGGTTGGACGAGCAGTACTTC,CSAMGLDEQYF